This passage covers 14 T cell receptor beta chains from one sample sequenced in a study of long-term antiretroviral therapy in people with HIV. Survey level was the resolution at which the v3.0 immunoSEQ assay ran. Profiling relied on immunoSEQ multiplex PCR, and the TCRdb table lists in-frame clones only, not all of them. This sample carries around 25,000 clones, around 88% of them seen once, and the ten largest clones take less than 6%. The sequencing here drew on unsorted PBMCs, taken around 4.5 years after starting antiretroviral therapy. The receptors stem from a man younger than 45 with HIV.

The V call is TRBV5-4, the J call TRBJ1-1, with TRBD1 as a possible D gene (5 bases). The CDR3 contains 16 residues. Trimming stripped 4 bases from V and 3 bases from J, with 19 bases between. Germline V CDR1 and CDR2: SGHNT, YYREEE (reference sequence). The CDR3 region has the DNA TGTGCCAGCAGCCCCCCTTCGGGGGGTAGGGACACTGAAGCTTTCTTT. This codes for CASSPPSGGRDTEAFF.

This sequence joins TRBV6-6 and TRBJ2-6, with D unclear. Germline CDR1 reads MNHNY; CDR2 reads SVGAGI (reference sequence). V was shortened by 4 bases and J by 2 bases, with 6 bases between the two germline ends. This CDR3 has 14 amino acids. CDR3 loop: CASSSDAGANVLTF. The CDR3 nucleotides are TGTGCCAGCAGTTCGGACGCTGGGGCCAACGTCCTGACTTTC.

Only one count was recorded for this clone. This chain uses TRBV7-9 with TRBJ2-1, with 7 nucleotides matching TRBD1. V shed 2 bases and J 7 bases; nucleotides not matched to a gene: 8. The CDR3 has 15 amino acids. In germline, CDR1 is SEHNR, CDR2 FQNEAQ (reference sequence). For the CDR3, the DNA is TGTGCCAGCAGCTTAACCCGACAGGGCCTGAATGAGCAGTTCTTC. Its protein is CASSLTRQGLNEQFF.

V gene TRBV7-2 combines with J gene TRBJ1-2, with 7 bases aligning to TRBD1. There are 14 residues in the CDR3. With 3 bases clipped from V and 5 bases from J, the junction kept 6 bases outside the gene matches. CDR1 and CDR2 from the germline V gene are SGHTA and FQGNSA. CDR3 loop: CASSFRDRLYGYTF. CDR3 coding DNA: TGTGCCAGCAGCTTCCGGGACAGACTTTATGGCTACACCTTC. The full variable domain, its missing parts supplied by reference TRBV7-2 and TRBJ1-2, is GAGVSQSPSNKVTEKGKDVELRCDPISGHTALYWYRQSLGQGLEFLIYFQGNSAPDKSGLPSDRFSAERTGGSVSTLTIQRTQQEDSAVYLCASSFRDRLYGYTFGSGTRLTVV.

The chain uses TRBV7-9 and TRBJ1-1; 9 nucleotides agree with TRBD1. V gave up 5 bases and J gave up 0 bases; unmatched junction bases: 13. The CDR3 has 18 amino acids. Germline CDR1 SEHNR, CDR2 FQNEAQ (reference sequence). CDR3 sequence: CASSHRAGTGPMNTEAFF. CDR3 DNA: TGTGCCAGCAGCCACCGGGCCGGGACAGGGCCCATGAACACTGAAGCTTTCTTT. The entire variable domain, with the rest obtained from reference TRBV7-9 and TRBJ1-1, is as follows: DTGVSQNPRHKITKRGQNVTFRCDPISEHNRLYWYRQTLGQGPEFLTYFQNEAQLEKSRLLSDRFSAERPKGSFSTLEIQRTEQGDSAMYLCASSHRAGTGPMNTEAFFGQGTRLTVV.

DNA for the CDR3: TGTGCCAGCAGCTTAGACGGGGGGCTCTACGAGCAGTACTTC. This encodes CASSLDGGLYEQYF. The chain combines TRBV7-9 with TRBJ2-7; maybe TRBD2 (7 bases). This CDR3 spans 14 amino acids. Germline loops: CDR1 SEHNR, CDR2 FQNEAQ (reference sequence). Trimming pared 1 base from V and 3 bases from J, leaving 10 bases between.

V gene TRBV18 combines with J gene TRBJ2-7, with 16 bases identical to TRBD2. CDR1 KGHSH and CDR2 LQKENI come from the germline V gene. The junction had 6 bases not matched to a gene; V was cut back by 4 bases and J by 6 bases. The CDR3 contains 16 residues. CDR3 loop: CASSRGTSGRATEQYF. In DNA, the CDR3 is TGTGCCAGCTCACGGGGGACTAGCGGGAGGGCGACCGAGCAGTACTTC.

The chain recombines TRBV6-1 with TRBJ2-7; TRBD2 aligns across 14 bases. CDR1 MNHNS and CDR2 SASEGT come from the germline V gene. J lost 6 bases, V lost 10 bases, and 11 bases had no gene match. The CDR3 runs 15 residues. CDR3 DNA: TGTGCCACGACGGGACTAGCGGGAGTCGGAGGCGAGCAGTACTTC. It encodes CATTGLAGVGGEQYF.

The genes are TRBV19 and TRBJ1-5, with TRBD1 matching over 7 bases. This CDR3 has 14 amino acids. The germline V gene has CDR1 LNHDA and CDR2 SQIVND (reference sequence). V trimming: 7 bases; J trimming: 6 bases; junction bases outside the gene matches: 9. CDR3 sequence reads: CASTLQGNFQPQHF. The CDR3 bases are TGTGCCAGTACCTTACAGGGGAACTTTCAGCCCCAGCATTTT.

This chain links TRBV5-4 with TRBJ2-7; the D is unclear. CDR3 length equals 14 residues. V lost 2 bases, J lost 3 bases, and 12 bases lay in between. Germline CDR1 is SGHNT and CDR2 is YYREEE (reference sequence). The CDR3 protein is CASSLWASHYEQYF. CDR3 nucleotides: TGTGCCAGCAGCTTATGGGCGAGCCACTACGAGCAGTACTTC. Complete variable domain (other parts from reference TRBV5-4 and TRBJ2-7): ETGVTQSPTHLIKTRGQQVTLRCSSQSGHNTVSWYQQALGQGPQFIFQYYREEENGRGNFPPRFSGLQFPNYSSELNVNALELDDSALYLCASSLWASHYEQYFGPGTRLTVT.

This clone was seen only once. This chain uses TRBV7-8 with TRBJ2-3; D gene unclear. V was pared by 3 bases and J by 2 bases, with 12 bases between. Germline V gene data show CDR1 as SGHVS and CDR2 as FQNEAQ. CDR3 length equals 15 residues. This chain's CDR3 is CASSFSRIDTDTQYF. Here the CDR3 DNA reads TGTGCCAGCAGCTTTAGCCGGATAGACACAGATACGCAGTATTTT.

This clone was picked up one time. The gene calls are TRBV6-5 and TRBJ1-2, with no clear D. The CDR3 has 13 amino acids. V was pared by 6 bases and J by 0 bases, with 8 bases between. The V gene's germline CDR1 is MNHEY and CDR2 SVGAGI. CDR3 sequence: CASRGGPNYGYTF. In DNA form, the CDR3 reads TGTGCCAGCAGGGGCGGTCCTAACTATGGCTACACCTTC.

The chain is built from TRBV19 and TRBJ1-4, with unresolved D. Germline assignment: CDR1 LNHDA and CDR2 SQIVND (reference sequence). The CDR3 covers 15 residues. V was trimmed by 4 bases and J by 7 bases, leaving 16 bases between them. CDR3 region: CASSKPSRAGEKLFF. DNA for the CDR3: TGTGCCAGTAGTAAACCGTCCCGAGCGGGTGAAAAACTGTTTTTT.

The chain carries TRBV27 and TRBJ2-1; D call uncertain. The CDR3 runs 11 residues. Germline-derived CDR1 and CDR2 are MNHEY and SMNVEV (reference sequence). Trimming cost V 3 bases and J 4 bases, with 1 base left between them. Here the CDR3 DNA reads TGTGCCAGCAGTTTTTACAATGAGCAGTTCTTC. Its translation is CASSFYNEQFF.